These 14 T cell receptor beta chains originate from one sample sequenced in a study of human T cells and chemical hapten exposure. TCRdb recomputed calls from the RACE reads with MiXCR, one row per CDR3 protein. The sample shows tens of thousands of distinct CDR3 sequences, roughly 12% of them seen only once. Time point noted: pre-sensitization, week 0. Indicated treatment: therapeutic diphenylcyclopropenone sensitization with weekly scalp DPC. This sample comprised whole blood, obtained in connection with sensitization to the hapten diphenylcyclopropenone (DPC). These receptors all stem from a woman aged 25 to 39 with alopecia areata. Some clones in this sample may be carry-over from other donors' samples.

This clonotype was detected a few times. The chain carries TRBV9 and TRBJ2-3, with D uncertain. V was trimmed by 1 base and J by 8 bases, leaving 11 bases between them. There are 13 residues in the CDR3. Germline CDR1 and CDR2: SGDLS and YYNGEE. CDR3 in DNA: TGTGCCAGCAGCGTAAGCAGAGAGCGTACGCAGTATTTT. It encodes CASSVSRERTQYF.

This clonotype was observed at least ten times. The chain combines TRBV20-1 with TRBJ2-1; 7 positions match TRBD2. This CDR3 spans 15 amino acids. In germline, CDR1 is DFQATT, CDR2 SNEGSKA (reference sequence). V was pared by 3 bases and J by 8 bases, with 13 bases of the junction left unmatched. The CDR3 protein is CSAREKRGTVDEQFF. CDR3 nucleotide sequence: TGCAGTGCTAGGGAAAAGCGGGGAACGGTGGATGAGCAGTTCTTC.

The sample holds many counts of this clonotype. This chain links TRBV7-6 with TRBJ1-2; D gene ambiguous. Germline loops: CDR1 SGHVS, CDR2 FNYEAQ. The CDR3 has 13 amino acids. Trimming cost V 2 bases and J 1 base, with 5 bases left between them. CDR3 residues: CASSLMNNYGYTF. The CDR3 region has the DNA TGTGCCAGCAGCTTAATGAATAACTATGGCTACACCTTC.

This clonotype appeared many times. The V gene is TRBV19, the J gene TRBJ1-5; D gene ambiguous. Germline CDR1 is LNHDA and CDR2 is SQIVND (reference sequence). The length of the CDR3 is 13 residues. V lost 3 bases and J lost 9, with 12 bases in between. CDR3 region: CASSIGPLVPQHF. In DNA form, the CDR3 reads TGTGCCAGTAGTATTGGGCCGCTGGTGCCCCAGCATTTT.

The rearrangement joins TRBV29-1 to TRBJ2-1; 11 nucleotides align to TRBD2. V was clipped by 7 bases and J by 7 bases; unmatched bases: 12. This CDR3 is 15 amino acids long. From germline, CDR1 is SQVTM and CDR2 ANQGSEA. This chain's CDR3 is CSAIPLAGVSNEQFF. The CDR3 nucleotides read TGCAGCGCCATCCCACTAGCGGGGGTTTCTAATGAGCAGTTCTTC.

A word on this clonotype: A much larger clone lies a single base off, so this may be a read error. The rearrangement joins TRBV7-6 to TRBJ1-5; TRBD1 is a possible D gene (6 bases). V was trimmed by 5 bases and J by 5 bases, leaving 13 bases between them. This CDR3 has 14 residues. The germline V gene has CDR1 SGHVS and CDR2 FNYEAQ. CDR3 loop: CASSTGPGDQPQHF. The CDR3, as DNA: TGTGCCAGCAGCACCGGGCCAGGGGATCAGCCCCAGCATTTT.

In this sample, this clonotype turned up a few times. This sequence joins TRBV28 and TRBJ1-1, with a possible D match to TRBD1 (6 bases). This CDR3 is 16 amino acids long. Trimming left V 5 bases short and J 1 base short, with 17 bases between. CDR1 and CDR2 from the germline V gene are MDHEN and SYDVKM. This CDR3 is CASSPYLGQTNTEAFF. The CDR3, as DNA: TGTGCCAGCAGTCCCTATTTAGGACAGACGAACACTGAAGCTTTCTTT.

The chain has TRBV28 and TRBJ1-5, with D possibly TRBD1 on 5 matching bases. Deletions cut 6 bases from V and 1 base from J, with 10 bases between. From germline, CDR1 is MDHEN and CDR2 SYDVKM. This CDR3 region has 14 residues. The CDR3 protein is CASRQVPSNQPQHF. CDR3 nucleotide sequence: TGTGCCAGCAGACAGGTTCCGAGCAATCAGCCCCAGCATTTT.

Concerning this clonotype itself: Compared with germline, one end of the junction differs, possibly owing to a read error. This chain links TRBV7-7 with TRBJ1-4; D is perhaps TRBD1 (6 bases). This CDR3 spans 15 amino acids. Germline values: CDR1 SSHAT, CDR2 FNYEAQ (reference sequence). The CDR3 nucleotides read TGTGCTAGCAGCTCCAGGACAGCAGCTAATGAAAAACTGTTTTTT. Translation gives CASSSRTAANEKLFF.

This sequence joins TRBV7-9 and TRBJ2-7; 9 bases line up with TRBD1. This CDR3 contains 15 residues. J gave up 2 bases and V 1 base, and 3 bases lay outside the gene matches. Germline V CDR1 and CDR2: SEHNR, FQNEAQ (reference sequence). The CDR3 nucleotides read TGTGCCAGCAGCTTAGACGGGACAGGGACCTACGAGCAGTACTTC. Its protein is CASSLDGTGTYEQYF.

The chain recombines TRBV7-9 with TRBJ2-1; tentatively, D is TRBD1 (5 bases). The V gene lost 3 bases and the J gene lost 0 bases, with 15 bases spanning the gap. There are 17 residues in the CDR3. The germline gives CDR1 SEHNR, CDR2 FQNEAQ (reference sequence). The DNA of the CDR3 is TGTGCCAGCAGCTTTCTGGGCCTCGACAGCTCCTACAATGAGCAGTTCTTC. As protein: CASSFLGLDSSYNEQFF.

This clonotype was picked up many times. The genes are TRBV29-1 and TRBJ1-1, with 9 bases that match TRBD1. V shed 5 bases, J shed 4 bases, and the junction held 2 bases outside the gene matches. The CDR3 consists of 12 residues. Germline assignment: CDR1 SQVTM and CDR2 ANQGSEA. CDR3 sequence (DNA): TGCAGCGTTTCACAGGGGGCCACTGAAGCTTTCTTT. This sequence encodes CSVSQGATEAFF.

This clonotype occurred many times. CDR3 loop: CASSLGRTDTQYF. CDR3 nucleotide sequence: TGTGCCAGCAGCTTAGGACGCACAGATACGCAGTATTTT. This chain links TRBV11-3 with TRBJ2-3; no definite D call. Germline-derived CDR1 and CDR2 are SGHNT and YENEEA. The CDR3 extends over 13 amino acids. The V end lost 1 base, the J end lost 1 base, and 3 bases lay between the germline ends.

CDR3 loop: CASSRLADTYEQYF. The CDR3 nucleotides are TGTGCCAGTTCGCGACTAGCGGATACCTACGAGCAGTACTTC. The V gene is TRBV27, the J gene TRBJ2-7; 9 positions match TRBD2. V was clipped by 9 bases and J by 2 bases; unmatched bases: 8. The CDR3 runs 14 residues. Germline values: CDR1 MNHEY, CDR2 SMNVEV (reference sequence).